One sample yielded the 11 T cell receptor beta chains listed below, sequenced in a study of T cell changes during pregnancy in multiple sclerosis. Generated by immunoSEQ multiplex PCR, the TCRdb table keeps only in-frame clones and is missing some. The table lists 50,000 or so clones, about 92% of them singletons. The input for sequencing was CD4+ T cells from peripheral blood mononuclear cells, taken in the third trimester of pregnancy. The origin of the receptors is a female donor with multiple sclerosis, enrolled in a pregnancy study.

The chain is built from TRBV7-2 and TRBJ1-4, with a weak D call TRBD1 (6 bases). The CDR3 is 15 amino acids. Trimming took off 5 bases at V and 8 bases at J, with 18 bases between the two ends. Germline values: CDR1 SGHTA, CDR2 FQGNSA. The CDR3 bases are TGTGCCAGCAGCCCTAAGGGGGGGTTTCGGGAAAAACTGTTTTTT. Translating gives CASSPKGGFREKLFF. Full variable domain (missing parts from reference TRBV7-2 and TRBJ1-4): GAGVSQSPSNKVTEKGKDVELRCDPISGHTALYWYRQSLGQGLEFLIYFQGNSAPDKSGLPSDRFSAERTGGSVSTLTIQRTQQEDSAVYLCASSPKGGFREKLFFGSGTQLSVL.

This chain connects TRBV30 to TRBJ1-3, with D perhaps matching TRBD1 (5 bases). V was trimmed by 2 bases and J by 1 base, leaving 6 bases between them. CDR3 length: 13 amino acids. Germline lookup yields CDR1 GTSNPN and CDR2 SVGIG (reference sequence). For the CDR3, the DNA is TGTGCCTGGAGTAGGGGATCTGGAAACACCATATATTTT. This encodes CAWSRGSGNTIYF.

The chain combines TRBV5-4 with TRBJ1-5, with D possibly matching TRBD1 (5 bases). V was pared by 9 bases and J by 5 bases, with 18 bases between. CDR1 SGHNT and CDR2 YYREEE come from the germline V gene (reference sequence). The CDR3 runs to 14 residues. CDR3 region: CATSHPGRHQPQHF. The DNA for the CDR3 is TGTGCCACCTCGCATCCAGGGCGTCATCAGCCCCAGCATTTT.

The chain joins TRBV27 to TRBJ1-4; D is unclear. In germline, CDR1 is MNHEY, CDR2 SMNVEV (reference sequence). This CDR3 region has 16 residues. Between the trimmed V and J ends, which lost 5 bases and 7 bases, there was a span of 20 bases. CDR3 sequence (DNA): TGTGCCAGCAGTACGTTGGGCAGGTCGATAAGTGAAAAACTGTTTTTT. Translation: CASSTLGRSISEKLFF.

The V call is TRBV9, the J call TRBJ1-1; D unclear. The germline V gene has CDR1 SGDLS and CDR2 YYNGEE. V gave up 1 base and J gave up 1 base, with 8 bases separating them. The CDR3 is 14 residues long. CDR3 in amino acids: CASSVSGQNTEAFF. The CDR3 DNA reads as TGTGCCAGCAGCGTATCAGGTCAGAACACTGAAGCTTTCTTT.

The chain joins TRBV6-1 to TRBJ1-3; D might be TRBD1 (5 bases). Germline CDR1 and CDR2: MNHNS and SASEGT. The germline V and J ends were trimmed by 0 bases and 5 bases, with 11 bases remaining between them. CDR3 length: 15 amino acids. CDR3 loop: CASSEAEPGRNTIYF. Written as DNA, the CDR3 is TGTGCCAGCAGTGAAGCAGAACCAGGGCGAAACACCATATATTTT.

This clone was counted a few times. This rearrangement joins TRBV18 to TRBJ1-6, with D uncertain. CDR3 length: 15 amino acids. Germline V gene lookup returns CDR1 KGHSH and CDR2 LQKENI. V was clipped by 1 base and J by 9 bases, with 13 bases between them. CDR3 amino acids: CASSPREGSGSPLHF. The CDR3 DNA follows: TGTGCCAGCTCACCACGGGAGGGCTCGGGTTCACCCCTCCACTTT. Full variable domain (rest looked up from reference TRBV18 and TRBJ1-6): NAGVMQNPRHLVRRRGQEARLRCSPMKGHSHVYWYRQLPEEGLKFMVYLQKENIIDESGMPKERFSAEFPKEGPSILRIQQVVRGDSAAYFCASSPREGSGSPLHFGNGTRLTVT.

This rearrangement joins TRBV5-1 to TRBJ1-4; 9 nucleotides line up with TRBD1. CDR1 SGHRS and CDR2 YFSETQ come from the germline V gene. The CDR3 totals 17 residues. V shed 0 bases, J shed 8 bases, and the junction held 11 bases outside the gene matches. In nucleotides, the CDR3 is TGCGCCAGCAGCTTGGGGGCCCCGGGACAGGGAAGAGAAAAACTGTTTTTT. As protein: CASSLGAPGQGREKLFF.

This rearrangement joins TRBV9 to TRBJ1-4, with 10 bases identical to TRBD1. Germline trimming cut 5 bases from V and 8 bases from J; bases unmatched to any gene: 6. The germline CDR1 and CDR2 sequences are SGDLS and YYNGEE. The CDR3 extends over 14 amino acids. CDR3 in amino acids: CASSQTGGFEKLFF. In nucleotides, the CDR3 is TGTGCCAGCAGTCAGACAGGGGGCTTCGAAAAACTGTTTTTT.

V and J are TRBV7-8 and TRBJ1-1; D uncertain. CDR1 is SGHVS, CDR2 FQNEAQ, per germline. This CDR3 comprises 13 residues. Trimming removed 8 bases from V and 3 bases from J, with 13 bases in between. CDR3: CASGARRHTEAFF. In DNA, the CDR3 is TGTGCCAGCGGCGCGCGGCGCCACACTGAAGCTTTCTTT.

The CDR3 protein is CARYTVYYTF. For the CDR3, the DNA is TGTGCCAGGTACACCGTTTACTACACCTTC. V and J are TRBV11-3 and TRBJ1-2, with D hard to call. Germline loops: CDR1 SGHNT, CDR2 YENEEA. Trimming took off 9 bases at V and 10 bases at J, with 12 bases between the two ends. This CDR3 is built from 10 residues. The entire variable domain, with the rest obtained from reference TRBV11-3 and TRBJ1-2, is as follows: EAGVVQSPRYKIIEKKQPVAFWCNPISGHNTLYWYLQNLGQGPELLIRYENEEAVDDSQLPKDRFSAERLKGVDSTLKIQPAELGDSAVYLCARYTVYYTFGSGTRLTVV.